Each of the 27 T cell receptor beta chains below was sequenced from the same sample in a study of circulating tumor DNA in untreated peripheral T-cell lymphoma. Produced via immunoSEQ multiplex PCR; TCRdb's table is partial and in-frame only. The sample lists roughly 9,000 clones, 70% to 85% occurring once. Sequenced sample: tumor tissue. The receptor set was obtained from a human donor with peripheral T-cell lymphoma.

Concerning this clone: A read error may produce the germline difference seen at one junction end. V is TRBV6-8 and J is TRBJ1-5, with unresolved D. There are 13 residues in the CDR3. CDR1 is MNHGY and CDR2 is SAAAGT in the germline V gene. The CDR3 sequence is CASSYASDQPQHF. The CDR3 DNA reads as TGTGCCAGCAGTTACGCTAGCGATCAGCCCCAGCATTTT.

This clone was seen a few times. The chain combines TRBV30 with TRBJ1-1; no definite D call. Germline V lookup: CDR1 GTSNPN, CDR2 SVGIG (reference sequence). The CDR3 loop spans 12 amino acids. V was pared by 4 bases and J by 7 bases, with 13 bases between. The CDR3 sequence is CAWMILRVEAFF. The CDR3 DNA reads TGTGCCTGGATGATTCTGCGCGTTGAAGCTTTCTTT.

This rearrangement joins TRBV11-3 to TRBJ2-2; D ambiguous. The germline V gene has CDR1 SGHNT and CDR2 YENEEA. Trimming removed 3 bases at V and 4 bases at J, with 12 bases between. The CDR3 consists of 15 residues. The CDR3 DNA follows: TGTGCCAGCAGCTTTGGGATAGATTTCACCGGGGAGCTGTTTTTT. Protein sequence: CASSFGIDFTGELFF.

The chain uses TRBV19 and TRBJ1-2; TRBD1 aligns across 8 bases. The CDR3 contains 15 residues. CDR1 LNHDA and CDR2 SQIVND come from the germline V gene (reference sequence). Unmatched junction bases numbered 15, after V lost 7 bases and J lost 8 bases. CDR3 sequence reads: CASNDALGQADGYTF. CDR3 DNA sequence: TGTGCCAGTAACGATGCCCTGGGACAGGCGGACGGCTACACCTTC.

The V and J genes are TRBV29-1 and TRBJ1-6; TRBD1 might be the D (6 bases). Looked up from germline, CDR1 is SQVTM and CDR2 is ANQGSEA. CDR3 length: 13 residues. V lost 7 bases and J lost 7, with 14 bases in between. The CDR3 nucleotides are TGCAGCGCCCGGACAGACATGAATTCACCCCTCCACTTT. This codes for CSARTDMNSPLHF. The complete variable domain, with remaining parts taken from reference TRBV29-1 and TRBJ1-6, reads SAVISQKPSRDICQRGTSLTIQCQVDSQVTMMFWYRQQPGQSLTLIATANQGSEATYESGFVIDKFPISRPNLTFSTLTVSNMSPEDSSIYLCSARTDMNSPLHFGNGTRLTVT.

A few counts support this clone. The genes are TRBV30 and TRBJ1-2; 8 nucleotides agree with TRBD1. In germline, CDR1 is GTSNPN, CDR2 SVGIG (reference sequence). This CDR3 has 14 amino acids. Germline trimming cut 8 bases from V and 1 base from J; bases unmatched to any gene: 9. Here the CDR3 DNA reads TGTGCCCGACTTCAGGGGGCGAATAACTATGGCTACACCTTC. Its protein product is CARLQGANNYGYTF.

The rearrangement links TRBV19 to TRBJ1-2; possible D gene TRBD1, 6 bases. CDR3 length equals 13 residues. Germline assignment: CDR1 LNHDA and CDR2 SQIVND (reference sequence). The V and J ends lost 10 bases and 3 bases respectively, with 15 bases between them. CDR3 sequence: CAIKTGGYYGYTF. The CDR3 coding sequence is TGTGCCATTAAGACAGGAGGATACTATGGCTACACCTTC.

This clone was detected a few times. An end of the junction does not agree with germline; a read error may underlie this. The gene calls are TRBV14 and TRBJ2-1; unclear D gene. The CDR3 runs to 17 residues. Germline V gene sequence: CDR1 SGHDN, CDR2 FVKESK. CDR3 nucleotide sequence: TGTGCCAACAGCCCTTTTAGGGTCGATAGCTCCTACAATGAGCAGTTCTTC. Protein product: CANSPFRVDSSYNEQFF. Full variable domain (missing parts from reference TRBV14 and TRBJ2-1): EAGVTQFPSHSVIEKGQTVTLRCDPISGHDNLYWYRRVMGKEIKFLLHFVKESKQDESGMPNNRFLAERTGGTYSTLKVQPAELEDSGVYFCANSPFRVDSSYNEQFFGPGTRLTVL.

The chain carries TRBV30 and TRBJ2-1; D perhaps matches TRBD1 (5 bases). Between the trimmed V and J ends, which lost 1 base and 0 bases, there was a span of 10 bases. CDR1 GTSNPN and CDR2 SVGIG come from the germline V gene (reference sequence). This CDR3 has 15 amino acids. The CDR3 region is CAWSGGGSSYNEQFF. The CDR3 region has the DNA TGTGCCTGGAGTGGGGGCGGTAGCTCCTACAATGAGCAGTTCTTC. Full variable domain (missing parts from reference TRBV30 and TRBJ2-1): SQTIHQWPATLVQPVGSPLSLECTVEGTSNPNLYWYRQAAGRGLQLLFYSVGIGQISSEVPQNLSASRPQDRQFILSSKKLLLSDSGFYLCAWSGGGSSYNEQFFGPGTRLTVL.

This clone was picked up a small number of times. The chain's CDR3 is CAWTRTPGDYGYTF. The CDR3 bases are TGTGCCTGGACCCGGACACCGGGGGACTATGGCTACACCTTC. The gene calls are TRBV30 and TRBJ1-2; D may be TRBD1 (5 bases). The CDR3 consists of 14 residues. Trimming left V 4 bases short and J 3 bases short, with 15 bases between. In germline, CDR1 is GTSNPN, CDR2 SVGIG (reference sequence).

V gene TRBV19 combines with J gene TRBJ1-3; D remains ambiguous. With 5 bases removed from V and 0 bases from J, the gap between germline ends came to 5 bases. CDR3 size: 13 residues. CDR1 is LNHDA, CDR2 SQIVND, per germline (reference sequence). The CDR3 coding sequence is TGTGCCAGTAGTCCTCTCTCTGGAAACACCATATATTTT. Its protein is CASSPLSGNTIYF.

V gene TRBV7-6 combines with J gene TRBJ1-5; D unresolved. V was shortened by 1 base and J by 4 bases, with 8 bases between the two germline ends. CDR1 is SGHVS, CDR2 FNYEAQ, per germline. The CDR3 totals 14 residues. The CDR3 region has the DNA TGTGCCAGCAGCTTAGGGGTAGGGAATCAGCCCCAGCATTTT. This translates into CASSLGVGNQPQHF.

The chain combines TRBV18 with TRBJ1-1; D unresolved. Trimming pared 3 bases from V and 5 bases from J, leaving 13 bases between. The CDR3 is 14 residues long. Germline CDR1 is KGHSH and CDR2 is LQKENI. The CDR3: CASSPVPLGTEAFF. As DNA, the CDR3 is TGTGCCAGCTCACCTGTGCCCCTGGGTACTGAAGCTTTCTTT.

CDR3 sequence: CAWSTRGADTQYF. In DNA, the CDR3 is TGTGCCTGGAGTACTAGGGGGGCAGATACGCAGTATTTT. The J gene is TRBJ2-3, the V gene TRBV30; either TRBD1 or TRBD2 may supply D (6 bases each). Germline V gives CDR1 GTSNPN, CDR2 SVGIG (reference sequence). The CDR3 extends over 13 amino acids. V was pared by 2 bases and J by 4 bases, with 10 bases between. The full variable domain, its missing parts supplied by reference TRBV30 and TRBJ2-3, is SQTIHQWPATLVQPVGSPLSLECTVEGTSNPNLYWYRQAAGRGLQLLFYSVGIGQISSEVPQNLSASRPQDRQFILSSKKLLLSDSGFYLCAWSTRGADTQYFGPGTRLTVL.

The chain has TRBV6-8 and TRBJ2-7, with 9 bases lining up with TRBD1. This CDR3 has 15 amino acids. Per germline, CDR1 MNHGY and CDR2 SAAAGT. V shed 6 bases and J 2 bases; nucleotides not matched to a gene: 8. CDR3 coding DNA: TGTGCCAGCAGCTTTTCCGGGACAGGGACCTACGAGCAGTACTTC. As protein: CASSFSGTGTYEQYF.

The chain is built from TRBV11-3 and TRBJ1-1, with D hard to call. The CDR3 spans 15 residues. V dropped 4 bases and J dropped 0 bases, with 12 bases sitting between them. In germline, CDR1 is SGHNT, CDR2 YENEEA. This CDR3 is CASSSMGTVNTEAFF. The DNA of the CDR3 is TGTGCCAGCAGCTCTATGGGCACCGTGAACACTGAAGCTTTCTTT.

The rearrangement uses TRBV19 and TRBJ2-1, with D possibly being TRBD1 or TRBD2 (6 bases each). Trimming pared 4 bases from V and 7 bases from J, leaving 20 bases between. The germline V gene encodes CDR1 LNHDA and CDR2 SQIVND (reference sequence). CDR3 length: 16 residues. CDR3 loop: CASSRGAGSARNEQFF. In DNA, the CDR3 is TGTGCCAGTAGTAGGGGGGCAGGGTCGGCCAGGAATGAGCAGTTCTTC.

The rearrangement joins TRBV29-1 to TRBJ1-6; 9 positions match TRBD1. V trimming: 6 bases; J trimming: 9 bases; junction bases outside the gene matches: 9. Per the germline V gene, CDR1 is SQVTM and CDR2 is ANQGSEA. This CDR3 spans 14 amino acids. In DNA form, the CDR3 reads TGCAGCGTCCGTGGACAGGGGCGCAGTTCACCCCTCCACTTT. As protein: CSVRGQGRSSPLHF.

This sequence joins TRBV18 and TRBJ1-1; 7 positions agree with TRBD1. The CDR3 is 15 residues long. Looked up from germline, CDR1 is KGHSH and CDR2 is LQKENI. J lost 10 bases, V lost 2 bases, and 13 bases had no gene match. The CDR3 nucleotides read TGTGCCAGCTCACCAGGGACAGCCGCCAACCTGATAGCTTTCTTT. It is translated as CASSPGTAANLIAFF.

V and J are TRBV19 and TRBJ2-2; the match to TRBD2 covers 11 bases. Germline V gene sequence: CDR1 LNHDA, CDR2 SQIVND (reference sequence). This CDR3 contains 14 residues. V shed 9 bases, J shed 6 bases, and the junction held 6 bases outside the gene matches. The chain's CDR3 is CASRLGLAAGELFF. The CDR3 DNA reads as TGTGCCAGCCGGTTGGGACTAGCGGCCGGGGAGCTGTTTTTT.

This chain uses TRBV19 with TRBJ1-1, with D tentatively TRBD1 (5 bases). The germline V and J ends were trimmed by 7 bases and 6 bases, with 9 bases remaining between them. CDR3 length: 11 amino acids. The germline V gene has CDR1 LNHDA and CDR2 SQIVND (reference sequence). DNA for the CDR3: TGTGCCAGTAATTGGGGGGCTGAAGCTTTCTTT. This translates into CASNWGAEAFF.

V is TRBV11-3 and J is TRBJ2-7; D ambiguous. CDR1 and CDR2 (germline): SGHNT, YENEEA. With 0 bases removed from V and 2 bases from J, the gap between germline ends came to 11 bases. The length of the CDR3 is 15 residues. The CDR3 DNA is TGTGCCAGCAGCTTAGAAGCGAAGCTTACCTACGAGCAGTACTTC. This codes for CASSLEAKLTYEQYF.

V is TRBV14 and J is TRBJ1-2, with 7 bases that match TRBD1. Germline assignment: CDR1 SGHDN and CDR2 FVKESK. With V trimmed by 8 bases and J by 7 bases, 13 bases remained unmatched. The CDR3 loop spans 14 amino acids. The CDR3 region is CASGRQGGISGYTF. The CDR3 bases are TGTGCCAGCGGACGACAGGGTGGCATAAGTGGCTACACCTTC.

The V gene is TRBV15, the J gene TRBJ2-7; D possibly corresponds to TRBD1 (5 bases). This CDR3 has 15 amino acids. V was shortened by 0 bases and J by 2 bases, with 11 bases between the two germline ends. Germline V CDR1 and CDR2: LNHNV, YYDKDF (reference sequence). The CDR3: CATSRDKDSPYEQYF. The CDR3 region has the DNA TGTGCCACCAGCAGAGATAAAGACAGTCCCTACGAGCAGTACTTC.

This clone was found a few times. This chain links TRBV30 with TRBJ2-7; possibly TRBD2 for D (6 bases). V lost 8 bases and J 0 bases, leaving 14 bases between the germline ends. Looked up from germline, CDR1 is GTSNPN and CDR2 is SVGIG (reference sequence). The CDR3 has 13 amino acids. The CDR3 DNA reads TGTGCCCACGCGGGGAAAGACTCCTACGAGCAGTACTTC. It translates to CAHAGKDSYEQYF.

The gene calls are TRBV19 and TRBJ1-1, with D possibly being TRBD1 (5 bases). CDR3 length: 15 amino acids. Germline CDR1 LNHDA, CDR2 SQIVND (reference sequence). With 2 bases removed from V and 1 base from J, the gap between germline ends came to 11 bases. CDR3 amino acids: CASSISTRGNTEAFF. The CDR3, as DNA: TGTGCCAGTAGTATAAGTACGAGGGGGAACACTGAAGCTTTCTTT.

The V call is TRBV7-2, the J call TRBJ1-2; no firm D call. This CDR3 is 13 amino acids long. Germline CDR1 and CDR2: SGHTA and FQGNSA. The germline V and J ends were trimmed by 5 bases and 0 bases, with 7 bases remaining between them. CDR3 sequence: CASSQDSNYGYTF. The CDR3 DNA reads TGTGCCAGCAGCCAAGATTCTAACTATGGCTACACCTTC.